This TCR beta chain derives from a study of OX40 agonist ivuxolimab in advanced cancers. Per the germline V gene, CDR1 is KGHSH and CDR2 is LQKENI. J was trimmed by 6 bases and V by 5 bases; bases with no gene match: 11. This CDR3 contains 16 residues. Clones were read by immunoSEQ multiplex PCR, and TCRdb kept only the in-frame ones, dropping some. The table records 75,000 to 95,000 clones, roughly 85% of them present only once. The TCR was taken from an adult with an advanced solid tumor such as melanoma, head and neck, liver or kidney cancer. The chain combines TRBV18 with TRBJ2-5; 11 positions agree with TRBD2. The sample in question was CD4+ or CD8+ T cells sorted from blood, obtained in a trial of the OX40 agonist ivuxolimab. The CDR3 sequence: CASSAIAGGPRKTQYF. The CDR3 DNA is TGTGCCAGCTCAGCGATAGCGGGGGGGCCTAGGAAGACCCAGTACTTC.